Listed below are T cell receptor beta chains from one sample, sequenced in a study of long-term antiretroviral therapy in people with HIV. Data came from immunoSEQ multiplex PCR; TCRdb stores just in-frame clones and leaves some out. The data show approximately 20,000 clones, 85% to 90% seen once. Here the sequenced sample was unsorted PBMCs, taken 4.2 years after starting antiretroviral therapy. Receptor source: a man aged 50 to 60 with HIV. The CDR3 runs from the conserved cysteine through the conserved F or W. The D gene is left open where the match is weak. Rows give clone size only sometimes, using once, few, many, or a class for an expanded clone.

CDR3aa: CASSLGGVTDTQYF
v_gene: TRBV5-1
abundance: .
d_gene: .

CDR3aa: CASSLGPIGNEQFF
v_gene: TRBV5-6
abundance: .
d_gene: .

CDR3aa: CASSPRDGGSYNEQFF
v_gene: TRBV27
abundance: .
d_gene: .

CDR3aa: CASSLQGTDTQYF
v_gene: TRBV7-3
abundance: .
d_gene: .

CDR3aa: CASSSRLAGAETQYF
v_gene: TRBV7-2
abundance: .
d_gene: TRBD2

CDR3aa: CASSLGRGQYEQYF
v_gene: TRBV11-2
abundance: .
d_gene: TRBD1

CDR3aa: CASSVGVSSYEQYF
v_gene: TRBV9
abundance: .
d_gene: .

CDR3aa: CASSTLDRGNFEAFF
v_gene: TRBV9
abundance: .
d_gene: TRBD1

CDR3aa: CASSLERVGYGYTF
v_gene: TRBV5-4
abundance: .
d_gene: .

CDR3aa: CSVDPGIHRDTQYF
v_gene: TRBV29-1
abundance: once
d_gene: .

CDR3aa: CASRGQSTDTQYF
v_gene: TRBV19
abundance: .
d_gene: TRBD1

CDR3aa: CASSQGNEQFF
v_gene: TRBV14
abundance: .
d_gene: .

CDR3aa: CASSSGGAEKLFF
v_gene: TRBV11-2
abundance: .
d_gene: .

CDR3aa: CATSPHTDEQFF
v_gene: TRBV10-3
abundance: once
d_gene: .

CDR3aa: CASSLGGGAPTDTQYF
v_gene: TRBV11-2
abundance: .
d_gene: .

CDR3aa: CASSLAGQGVLYEQYF
v_gene: TRBV7-2
abundance: .
d_gene: TRBD1

CDR3aa: CASSLGGQGDSPLHF
v_gene: TRBV7-6
abundance: .
d_gene: TRBD1

CDR3aa: CASSWDTPNYGYTF
v_gene: TRBV2
abundance: few
d_gene: .

CDR3aa: CASSPPGGANYGYTF
v_gene: TRBV18
abundance: .
d_gene: .

CDR3aa: CASSSGTAREQYF
v_gene: TRBV7-2
abundance: .
d_gene: .

CDR3aa: CSVLTVDGYGYTF
v_gene: TRBV29-1
abundance: .
d_gene: .

CDR3aa: CAWSPGGNEQYF
v_gene: TRBV30
abundance: .
d_gene: TRBD2

CDR3aa: CSVESGEDNEQYF
v_gene: TRBV29-1
abundance: .
d_gene: .

CDR3aa: CASSAGTGSYEQYF
v_gene: TRBV28
abundance: few
d_gene: TRBD1

CDR3aa: CASSPPGRGNTIYF
v_gene: TRBV18
abundance: .
d_gene: .

CDR3aa: CASSLEQMGTEAFF
v_gene: TRBV5-1
abundance: .
d_gene: .

CDR3aa: CASSSPWQGMNTEAFF
v_gene: TRBV6-6
abundance: .
d_gene: .

CDR3aa: CASSPDPGGVGGYTF
v_gene: TRBV7-8
abundance: .
d_gene: TRBD1

CDR3aa: CASSPAYGGYEQYF
v_gene: TRBV14
abundance: .
d_gene: .

CDR3aa: CASSRTGDLSGNTIYF
v_gene: TRBV4-3
abundance: once
d_gene: TRBD1

CDR3aa: CASSGDGANYGYTF
v_gene: TRBV6-5
abundance: .
d_gene: .

CDR3aa: CAWRSDALLGYTF
v_gene: TRBV30
abundance: .
d_gene: .

CDR3aa: CASSRRTGTGSSPLHF
v_gene: TRBV5-8
abundance: .
d_gene: TRBD1

CDR3aa: CAITRGIEQFF
v_gene: TRBV5-4
abundance: .
d_gene: .

CDR3aa: CASSLFGQGGYTF
v_gene: TRBV28
abundance: .
d_gene: .

CDR3aa: CAIGTNTQYF
v_gene: TRBV10-3
abundance: .
d_gene: .

CDR3aa: CSVAQGAQNIQYF
v_gene: TRBV29-1
abundance: .
d_gene: TRBD1

CDR3aa: CASSLGVPGANVLTF
v_gene: TRBV11-2
abundance: .
d_gene: .

CDR3aa: CASSRQGYIGYTF
v_gene: TRBV11-1
abundance: .
d_gene: TRBD1

CDR3aa: CASSQRYDKPYEQYF
v_gene: TRBV28
abundance: .
d_gene: .

CDR3aa: CAWSVGSYNEQFF
v_gene: TRBV30
abundance: .
d_gene: .

CDR3aa: CASNPGTDGYTF
v_gene: TRBV6-1
abundance: .
d_gene: TRBD1

CDR3aa: CASSPRTGEGWMTEAFF
v_gene: TRBV27
abundance: .
d_gene: TRBD1

CDR3aa: CASSWGDGNTIYF
v_gene: TRBV14
abundance: .
d_gene: .

CDR3aa: CASSLGRGNTGELFF
v_gene: TRBV11-2
abundance: .
d_gene: .

CDR3aa: CASTGGQGADTQYF
v_gene: TRBV15
abundance: .
d_gene: TRBD1

CDR3aa: CAWSGGDNNSNEQFF
v_gene: TRBV30
abundance: .
d_gene: .

CDR3aa: CASRDGRDTQYF
v_gene: TRBV6-1
abundance: .
d_gene: TRBD2

CDR3aa: CASSATGPLDEQYF
v_gene: TRBV27
abundance: once
d_gene: TRBD1